The TCR beta chain described here comes from a study of cytomegalovirus exposure and HLA in healthy donors. Both 60 Vbeta primers and 13 Jbeta primers went into the PCR. Generated by immunoSEQ multiplex PCR, the TCRdb table keeps only in-frame clones and is missing some. The data hold some 170,000 clones, with over 65% observed a single time. The length of the CDR3 is 15 residues. Germline V gene sequence: CDR1 SGHRS, CDR2 YFSETQ. Unmatched junction bases numbered 7, after V lost 4 bases and J lost 6 bases. Study-level points and caveats: Differences between HLA loci emerged in a later analysis of TCR association rates, with DRB1 most and HLA-C fewest. Analysis performed later found about 17,000 TCR beta sequences associated with HLA alleles at 0.05 false discovery rate. The authors later found HLA-associated TCR beta chains more clonally expanded than equally common others.

Turning to this clone: The antigen remains undetermined.

The receptor was isolated from a man aged 18 to 29 in good health and CMV-seropositive. The chain couples TRBV5-1 to TRBJ2-2, with 9 positions matching TRBD2. The sequenced sample was PBMCs. CDR3 loop: CASSPFVAGAGELFF. The CDR3 region has the DNA TGCGCCAGCAGCCCCTTTGTAGCGGGGGCCGGGGAGCTGTTTTTT.